Listed here are 20 T cell receptor beta chains from one sample, sequenced in a study of blood T cell repertoires in COVID-19. Sequenced by immunoSEQ multiplex PCR; TCRdb stores in-frame clones only, minus some. The sample holds around 100,000 clones, 80% to 85% seen once. Specimen: peripheral blood. Receptors originate from a man in his fifties or sixties with acute or convalescent COVID-19.

CDR3 amino acids: CASSVSIQGEQYF. The CDR3 DNA sequence: TGTGCCAGCAGTGTTTCGATTCAGGGCGAGCAGTACTTC. The chain has TRBV25-1 and TRBJ2-7; D perhaps matches TRBD1 (5 bases). CDR1 is MGHDK, CDR2 SYGVNS, per germline. V was pared by 4 bases and J by 6 bases, with 13 bases between. The CDR3 totals 13 residues.

V and J are TRBV30 and TRBJ1-2, with D perhaps matching TRBD1 (5 bases). Trimming cost V 1 base and J 1 base, with 13 bases left between them. CDR1 and CDR2 (germline): GTSNPN, SVGIG (reference sequence). The CDR3 has 15 amino acids. CDR3 loop: CAWSEGASINYGYTF. DNA of the CDR3: TGTGCCTGGAGTGAAGGGGCATCAATTAACTATGGCTACACCTTC.

The J gene is TRBJ2-7, the V gene TRBV6-5; 7 nucleotides agree with TRBD1. CDR1 is MNHEY and CDR2 is SVGAGI in the germline V gene. V gave up 4 bases and J gave up 2 bases; unmatched junction bases: 8. There are 15 residues in the CDR3. The CDR3 nucleotides are TGTGCCAGCAGTTCGAGACAGGGAATCCCCTACGAGCAGTACTTC. Protein sequence: CASSSRQGIPYEQYF.

CDR3 nucleotide sequence: TGTGCCAGCGAGGGGGCGTTAGCCAAAAACATTCAGTACTTC. Protein: CASEGALAKNIQYF. V usage is TRBV2 and J usage is TRBJ2-4; the match to TRBD1 covers 7 bases. Germline CDR1 reads SNHLY; CDR2 reads FYNNEI. V shed 8 bases and J 0 bases; nucleotides not matched to a gene: 4. This CDR3 region has 14 residues.

The chain combines TRBV5-4 with TRBJ2-6; the match to TRBD1 covers 11 bases. This CDR3 has 17 residues. Germline CDR1 reads SGHNT; CDR2 reads YYREEE (reference sequence). The trim removed 4 bases at V and 4 bases at J, leaving 7 bases unmatched. DNA for the CDR3: TGTGCCAGCAGCCTGGGACAGGGGGATCTCGGGGCCAACGTCCTGACTTTC. This codes for CASSLGQGDLGANVLTF. Using reference TRBV5-4 and TRBJ2-6 for the parts outside the CDR3, the full variable domain is ETGVTQSPTHLIKTRGQQVTLRCSSQSGHNTVSWYQQALGQGPQFIFQYYREEENGRGNFPPRFSGLQFPNYSSELNVNALELDDSALYLCASSLGQGDLGANVLTFGAGSRLTVL.

This chain connects TRBV10-2 to TRBJ2-1, with D possibly TRBD2 on 6 matching bases. V lost 2 bases to trimming and J lost 12 bases, with 8 bases between them. Looked up from germline, CDR1 is WSHSY and CDR2 is SAAADI. The CDR3 sequence is 11 residues long. The CDR3 DNA follows: TGCGCCAGCAGTGAGGGGGGGAGGCAGTTCTTC. Protein: CASSEGGRQFF.

J is TRBJ1-2 and V is TRBV3-1 (or the pseudogene TRBV3-2), with D possibly being TRBD1 (5 bases). The germline CDR1 and CDR2 sequences are LGHDT and YNNKEL (reference sequence). V was shortened by 4 bases and J by 7 bases, with 19 bases between the two germline ends. This CDR3 is built from 15 residues. The CDR3 reads CASSPPGTGGVGYTF. Here the CDR3 DNA reads TGTGCCAGCAGCCCCCCCGGGACCGGGGGAGTTGGCTACACCTTC.

The CDR3 nucleotides are TGTGCCAGCAGCCCCCGGACAGGGGGCGGAGATGAGCAGTTCTTC. Its translation: CASSPRTGGGDEQFF. This chain uses TRBV11-3 with TRBJ2-1; 11 bases align to TRBD1. This CDR3 contains 15 residues. Per germline, CDR1 SGHNT and CDR2 YENEEA. J was trimmed by 8 bases and V by 5 bases; bases with no gene match: 8.

The V and J genes are TRBV5-1 and TRBJ1-6; the D is unclear. The CDR3 sequence is 14 residues long. CDR1 SGHRS and CDR2 YFSETQ come from the germline V gene. V dropped 2 bases and J dropped 6 bases, with 9 bases sitting between them. CDR3 bases: TGCGCCAGCAGCTTAGGCACAGCTAATTCACCCCTCCACTTT. Protein product: CASSLGTANSPLHF.

The chain has TRBV13 and TRBJ1-3, with D hard to call. The CDR3 covers 14 residues. The V gene's germline CDR1 is PRHDT and CDR2 FYEKMQ (reference sequence). Trimming removed 7 bases from V and 8 bases from J, with 18 bases in between. The DNA for the CDR3 is TGTGCCAGCACCTTTGCAGTCTCTGGTGACACCATATATTTT. The encoded protein is CASTFAVSGDTIYF.

V gene TRBV18 combines with J gene TRBJ1-4, with 7 bases fitting TRBD1. V lost 4 bases, J lost 4 bases, and 6 bases stayed unmatched. The CDR3 contains 15 residues. Per the germline V gene, CDR1 is KGHSH and CDR2 is LQKENI. CDR3 DNA sequence: TGTGCCAGCTCACGCGGGACAGAACGTAATGAAAAACTGTTTTTT. It codes for CASSRGTERNEKLFF.

This clone is a singleton in its sample. V is TRBV6-5 and J is TRBJ2-6; D gene uncertain. The CDR3 has 15 residues. Germline V gives CDR1 MNHEY, CDR2 SVGAGI. The V end lost 6 bases, the J end lost 2 bases, and 11 bases lay between the germline ends. CDR3 nucleotide sequence: TGTGCCAGCAGACCTAAACCCACTGGGGCCAACGTCCTGACTTTC. Its protein is CASRPKPTGANVLTF.

This clone has a handful of counts. This rearrangement joins TRBV7-8 to TRBJ1-2, with 7 bases identical to TRBD1. J lost 4 bases, V lost 6 bases, and 5 bases had no gene match. This CDR3 contains 13 residues. Germline assignment: CDR1 SGHVS and CDR2 FQNEAQ. The CDR3 region is CASSPGTAYGYTF. In DNA form, the CDR3 reads TGTGCCAGCAGTCCCGGGACAGCCTATGGCTACACCTTC.

The chain recombines TRBV21-1 with TRBJ1-5; the D call of TRBD1 is as the table states it, not checked on the DNA. TRBV21-1 is annotated as a pseudogene. CDR3 length: 15 amino acids. CDR3 loop: CASSEGQGSNQPQHF. In DNA form, the CDR3 reads TGTGCCAGCAGCGAGGGACAGGGTAGCAATCAGCCCCAGCATTTT.

The genes are TRBV7-9 and TRBJ1-1; D uncertain. Trimming cost V 2 bases and J 3 bases, with 7 bases left between them. CDR1 SEHNR and CDR2 FQNEAQ come from the germline V gene (reference sequence). The CDR3 covers 13 residues. CDR3 sequence reads: CASSLSTYTEAFF. The CDR3 DNA sequence: TGTGCCAGCAGCTTATCGACATACACTGAAGCTTTCTTT. Supplemented by reference TRBV7-9 and TRBJ1-1, the full variable domain reads DTGVSQNPRHKITKRGQNVTFRCDPISEHNRLYWYRQTLGQGPEFLTYFQNEAQLEKSRLLSDRFSAERPKGSFSTLEIQRTEQGDSAMYLCASSLSTYTEAFFGQGTRLTVV.

This clone was detected only once. The chain uses TRBV6-1 and TRBJ1-3; the D gene is possibly TRBD1 (6 bases). V was cut by 3 bases and J by 3 bases, with 12 bases left in between. Germline lookup yields CDR1 MNHNS and CDR2 SASEGT. The CDR3 runs to 15 residues. The CDR3, as DNA: TGTGCCAGCAGTGAGCAGGGGAAAAGTGGAAACACCATATATTTT. As protein: CASSEQGKSGNTIYF.

The CDR3 DNA is TGTGCCAGTAGCAGACAGGGTATGAGCAATCAGCCCCAGCATTTT. Translating it yields CASSRQGMSNQPQHF. The V gene is TRBV19, the J gene TRBJ1-5, with TRBD1 matching over 7 bases. The CDR3 loop spans 15 amino acids. The V segment lost 6 bases and the J segment 1 base; nucleotides outside the gene matches: 6. CDR1 is LNHDA, CDR2 SQIVND, per germline (reference sequence).

The chain employs TRBV30 and TRBJ1-2; D perhaps matches TRBD1 (5 bases). This CDR3 region has 15 residues. Germline V gives CDR1 GTSNPN, CDR2 SVGIG (reference sequence). Trimming took off 2 bases at V and 7 bases at J, with 20 bases between the two ends. CDR3 sequence: CAWSSGEEGQGGYTF. DNA of the CDR3: TGTGCCTGGAGTTCGGGGGAAGAGGGCCAGGGTGGCTACACCTTC.

The chain uses TRBV7-2 and TRBJ2-5; 11 nucleotides match TRBD1. J lost 5 bases, V lost 2 bases, and 4 bases had no gene match. Germline V lookup: CDR1 SGHTA, CDR2 FQGNSA. The length of the CDR3 is 15 residues. The CDR3 DNA reads as TGTGCCAGCAGCTTACAGGGACAGGGGGTCGAGACCCAGTACTTC. Residues: CASSLQGQGVETQYF.

The V gene is TRBV7-9, the J gene TRBJ1-4; possible D gene TRBD1, 6 bases. Between the trimmed V and J ends, which lost 5 bases and 7 bases, there was a span of 17 bases. Germline CDR1 reads SEHNR; CDR2 reads FQNEAQ (reference sequence). There are 15 residues in the CDR3. The CDR3: CASSPQQGLSEKLFF. The CDR3 nucleotides are TGTGCCAGCAGCCCTCAGCAGGGGCTTTCTGAAAAACTGTTTTTT. Together with reference TRBV7-9 and TRBJ1-4, the CDR3 gives the full variable domain: DTGVSQNPRHKITKRGQNVTFRCDPISEHNRLYWYRQTLGQGPEFLTYFQNEAQLEKSRLLSDRFSAERPKGSFSTLEIQRTEQGDSAMYLCASSPQQGLSEKLFFGSGTQLSVL.